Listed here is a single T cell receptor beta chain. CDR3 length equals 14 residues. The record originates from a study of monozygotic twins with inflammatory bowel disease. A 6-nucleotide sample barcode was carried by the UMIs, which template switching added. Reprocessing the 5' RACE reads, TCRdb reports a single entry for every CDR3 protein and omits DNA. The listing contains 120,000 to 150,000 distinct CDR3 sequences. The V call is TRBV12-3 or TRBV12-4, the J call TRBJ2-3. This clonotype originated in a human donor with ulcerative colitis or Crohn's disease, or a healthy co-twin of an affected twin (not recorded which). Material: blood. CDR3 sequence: CASRYSGGTDTQYF.